A selection of T cell receptor beta chains follows, all from one sample in a study of early T cells in non-severe SARS-CoV-2 infection. From the 5' RACE reads, TCRdb called clonotypes with MiXCR, one entry per CDR3 protein. The sample lists about 64,000 distinct CDR3 sequences; about an eighth were seen once. The source material was whole blood. Receptors were obtained from an adult who was a healthcare worker with PCR-confirmed SARS-CoV-2 infection or an uninfected control (not recorded which). Each CDR3 is given with its conserved first and last residue. D genes are given only for firm matches. The size field is filled for only some rows; it gives once, few, many or a size class.

TRBJ2-1	TRBV7-3	few	TRBD1	CASSFGRQGANEQFF	TGTGCCAGCAGCTTCGGTCGACAGGGAGCCAATGAGCAGTTCTTC
TRBJ2-3	TRBV7-9	few	NA	CASSLQEDTQYF	TGTGCCAGCAGCTTACAAGAGGATACGCAGTATTTT
TRBJ2-4	TRBV2	NA	NA	CASSEGGGIAKNIQYF	TGTGCCAGCAGTGAAGGTGGAGGCATCGCCAAAAACATTCAGTACTTC
TRBJ1-6	TRBV18	NA	TRBD1	CASSRDREASPLHF	TGTGCCAGCTCCCGGGACAGGGAGGCTTCACCCCTCCACTTT
TRBJ2-2	TRBV9	few	NA	CASSVGRFGTGELFF	TGTGCCAGCAGCGTAGGTCGTTTCGGCACCGGGGAGCTGTTTTTT
TRBJ2-7	TRBV20-1	NA	TRBD1	CSASLGQGASYEQYF	TGCAGTGCTAGCCTGGGACAGGGGGCCTCCTACGAGCAGTACTTC
TRBJ1-1	TRBV6-1	few	NA	CASSDRLLGGEAFF	TGTGCCAGCAGTGATCGACTCCTAGGTGGTGAAGCTTTCTTT
TRBJ2-7	TRBV4-1	NA	TRBD2	CASSHRTSGAYEQYF	TGCGCCAGCAGCCACCGGACTAGCGGGGCCTACGAGCAGTACTTC
TRBJ2-1	TRBV20-1	NA	TRBD2	CSASSSGGFYEQFF	TGCAGTGCCTCTAGTAGCGGGGGTTTTTACGAGCAGTTCTTC
TRBJ1-3	TRBV7-2	many	NA	CASSSPGTTNTIYF	TGTGCCAGCAGCTCCCCCGGGACAACAAACACCATATATTTT
TRBJ2-3	TRBV5-1	many	TRBD2	CASSLLASGSTDTQYF	TGCGCCAGCAGCTTGTTGGCTAGCGGAAGCACAGATACGCAGTATTTT
TRBJ2-3	TRBV7-2	NA	NA	CASSPPGDTQYF	TGTGCCAGCAGTCCCCCGGGAGATACGCAGTATTTT
TRBJ2-7	TRBV27	NA	NA	CASSARQNLYEQYF	TGTGCCAGCAGTGCCCGACAGAATCTCTACGAGCAGTACTTC
TRBJ2-7	TRBV20-1	NA	NA	CSARDGTASYEQYF	TGCAGTGCTAGAGATGGGACCGCTTCCTACGAGCAGTACTTC
TRBJ2-7	TRBV29-1	NA	NA	CSVVLGSNEQYF	TGCAGCGTTGTACTGGGCTCTAATGAGCAGTACTTC
TRBJ1-4	TRBV5-1	NA	NA	CASSLGPWENEKLFF	TGCGCCAGCAGCTTGGGTCCATGGGAAAATGAAAAACTGTTTTTT
TRBJ2-7	TRBV29-1	NA	TRBD1	CSVRWTGSYEQYF	TGCAGCGTAAGATGGACAGGATCCTACGAGCAGTACTTC
TRBJ2-1	TRBV20-1	many	NA	CSAPQPIRTNEQFF	TGCAGTGCGCCACAACCAATACGGACCAATGAGCAGTTCTTC
TRBJ1-2	TRBV7-2	many	NA	CASSLQGPHGYTF	TGTGCCAGCAGCCTACAGGGTCCCCATGGCTACACCTTC
TRBJ2-5	TRBV4-3	NA	TRBD2	CASSPGTSGGTETQYF	TGCGCCAGCAGCCCAGGGACTAGCGGGGGTACGGAGACCCAGTACTTC
TRBJ2-3	TRBV9	many	NA	CASSARAVFTDTQYF	TGTGCCAGCAGCGCTAGGGCGGTTTTCACAGATACGCAGTATTTT
TRBJ1-1	TRBV7-2	NA	NA	CASSWKRDTEAFF	TGTGCCAGCAGCTGGAAGAGGGACACTGAAGCTTTCTTT
TRBJ2-3	TRBV7-9	few	TRBD1	CASSPGGQGADTQYF	TGTGCCAGCAGCCCAGGGGGACAGGGGGCAGATACGCAGTATTTT
TRBJ2-7	TRBV10-2	few	NA	CASSVNPYEQYF	TGCGCCAGCAGTGTGAATCCCTACGAGCAGTACTTC
TRBJ1-5	TRBV12-3/TRBV12-4	few	NA	CASSPLITGNQPQHF	TGTGCCAGCAGTCCCCTTATTACCGGCAATCAGCCCCAGCATTTT
TRBJ1-4	TRBV14	NA	NA	CASSQVTEKLFF	TGTGCCAGCAGCCAAGTGACTGAAAAACTGTTTTTT
TRBJ2-3	TRBV7-9	NA	TRBD2	CASSLELAGTDTQYF	TGTGCCAGCAGCTTAGAACTAGCGGGCACAGATACGCAGTATTTT
TRBJ1-5	TRBV6-1	NA	NA	CASSVEEGSNQPQHF	TGTGCCAGCAGTGTGGAGGAGGGTAGCAATCAGCCCCAGCATTTT
TRBJ2-7	TRBV4-1	many	NA	CASSQVVDYIYEQYF	TGCGCCAGCAGCCAAGTCGTTGACTACATCTACGAGCAGTACTTC
TRBJ1-1	TRBV7-2	NA	TRBD1	CASSLRGGADTEAFF	TGTGCCAGCAGCTTACGAGGGGGCGCAGACACTGAAGCTTTCTTT
TRBJ2-3	TRBV3-1	many	TRBD2	CASSHVTSAPDTQYF	TGTGCCAGCAGCCATGTGACTAGCGCCCCAGATACGCAGTATTTT